The 20 T cell receptor beta chains below were found in one sample sequenced in a study of human versus mouse CDR3 diversity and MHC coevolution. Measured with immunoSEQ multiplex PCR; TCRdb has only the in-frame clones, and not every one. Of just under 60,000 clones listed, roughly 93% are singletons. Material: naive CD4+ T cells from blood. Stated subset: CD45RO-negative CD62L-positive naive CD4 T cells. The receptors come from a person in their sixties or seventies in good health.

The chain is built from TRBV30 and TRBJ2-1; D not certain. CDR3 length: 11 amino acids. Trimming removed 3 bases at V and 9 bases at J, with 9 bases between. Germline V gene data show CDR1 as GTSNPN and CDR2 as SVGIG (reference sequence). CDR3 sequence (DNA): TGTGCCTGGAGCTCCTACGGTGAGCAGTTCTTC. Its translation: CAWSSYGEQFF.

The chain joins TRBV2 to TRBJ1-2, with D possibly being TRBD1 (5 bases). CDR1 SNHLY and CDR2 FYNNEI come from the germline V gene. This CDR3 is built from 13 residues. Trimming pared 6 bases from V and 2 bases from J, leaving 10 bases between. The DNA of the CDR3 is TGTGCCAGCAGGGCGGCAGGGAACTATGGCTACACCTTC. Encoded protein: CASRAAGNYGYTF.

The V gene is TRBV19, the J gene TRBJ1-1, with TRBD1 matching 7 bases. The V gene's germline CDR1 is LNHDA and CDR2 SQIVND (reference sequence). The CDR3 spans 14 residues. With V trimmed by 7 bases and J by 7 bases, 12 bases remained unmatched. CDR3 sequence: CASTPRTGLHEAFF. The CDR3, as DNA: TGTGCCAGTACCCCCAGGACAGGACTCCATGAAGCTTTCTTT. Full variable domain (remainder filled in from reference TRBV19 and TRBJ1-1): DGGITQSPKYLFRKEGQNVTLSCEQNLNHDAMYWYRQDPGQGLRLIYYSQIVNDFQKGDIAEGYSVSREKKESFPLTVTSAQKNPTAFYLCASTPRTGLHEAFFGQGTRLTVV.

V usage is TRBV5-1 and J usage is TRBJ1-6, with 8 nucleotides matching TRBD1. The length of the CDR3 is 14 residues. Trimming cost V 0 bases and J 7 bases; bases outside gene matches: 0. Germline CDR1 SGHRS, CDR2 YFSETQ. CDR3 in amino acids: CASSLGQGNSPLHF. For the CDR3, the DNA is TGCGCCAGCAGCTTGGGACAGGGGAATTCACCCCTCCACTTT. Drawing the rest from reference TRBV5-1 and TRBJ1-6, the complete variable domain is KAGVTQTPRYLIKTRGQQVTLSCSPISGHRSVSWYQQTPGQGLQFLFEYFSETQRNKGNFPGRFSGRQFSNSRSEMNVSTLELGDSALYLCASSLGQGNSPLHFGNGTRLTVT.

CDR3 sequence (DNA): TGTGCCTGGGGGGAGGCCCGTGGGGCCAACGTCCTGACTTTC. This codes for CAWGEARGANVLTF. The chain recombines TRBV30 with TRBJ2-6; D may be TRBD2 (6 bases). CDR1 and CDR2 from the germline V gene are GTSNPN and SVGIG (reference sequence). The CDR3 extends over 14 amino acids. Trimming stripped 5 bases from V and 3 bases from J, with 11 bases between.

The chain has TRBV7-6 and TRBJ2-1; maybe TRBD1 (6 bases). There are 14 residues in the CDR3. V lost 5 bases and J 2 bases, leaving 10 bases between the germline ends. Germline values: CDR1 SGHVS, CDR2 FNYEAQ. CDR3 sequence reads: CASSRQDPYNEQFF. The CDR3 bases are TGTGCCAGCAGCCGACAGGACCCCTACAATGAGCAGTTCTTC.

The V gene is TRBV4-1, the J gene TRBJ2-5; possibly TRBD1 for D (5 bases). Germline CDR1 and CDR2: MGHRA and YSYEKL. CDR3 length: 14 amino acids. Trimming took off 4 bases at V and 0 bases at J, with 9 bases between the two ends. CDR3 DNA sequence: TGCGCCAGCAGCCTGACAGCTAACCAAGAGACCCAGTACTTC. This translates into CASSLTANQETQYF.

The table lists this clone with a count of one. This rearrangement joins TRBV5-4 to TRBJ1-2, with 9 nucleotides matching TRBD1. Losses at the gene ends were 6 bases for V and 3 bases for J; bases not matched to a gene: 3. Germline assignment: CDR1 SGHNT and CDR2 YYREEE (reference sequence). The CDR3 is made up of 13 amino acids. The CDR3 spells CASKGQGDYGYTF. The CDR3 DNA follows: TGTGCCAGCAAGGGACAGGGCGACTATGGCTACACCTTC.

The rearrangement joins TRBV7-2 to TRBJ2-7; possibly TRBD2 for D (7 bases). CDR1 is SGHTA and CDR2 is FQGNSA in the germline V gene. Trimming cost V 1 base and J 5 bases, with 15 bases left between them. The CDR3 has 15 residues. CDR3 residues: CASSLDSGTPNEQYF. In DNA, the CDR3 is TGTGCCAGCAGCTTAGACAGCGGGACACCCAACGAGCAGTACTTC.

This chain connects TRBV6-5 to TRBJ2-2; no clear D. The V gene lost 6 bases and the J gene lost 7 bases, with 6 bases spanning the gap. CDR3 size: 11 residues. Germline CDR1 MNHEY, CDR2 SVGAGI. The CDR3 DNA follows: TGTGCCAGCAGCCTTAACGGGGAGCTGTTTTTT. This sequence encodes CASSLNGELFF.

The chain joins TRBV4-1 to TRBJ2-5; 10 bases map to TRBD2. The CDR3 runs 15 residues. The junction had 3 bases not matched to a gene; V was cut back by 4 bases and J by 1 base. Germline CDR1 and CDR2: MGHRA and YSYEKL. Here the CDR3 reads CASSPSGSVQETQYF. CDR3 sequence (DNA): TGCGCCAGCAGCCCTAGCGGGAGCGTCCAAGAGACCCAGTACTTC.

The chain carries TRBV19 and TRBJ1-5; possibly TRBD1 for D (6 bases). Germline CDR1 is LNHDA and CDR2 is SQIVND (reference sequence). The CDR3 spans 16 residues. V lost 3 bases to trimming and J lost 0 bases, with 12 bases between them. CDR3 loop: CASSIARTASNQPQHF. DNA for the CDR3: TGTGCCAGTAGTATCGCCCGGACAGCTAGCAATCAGCCCCAGCATTTT.

The V and J genes are TRBV11-3 and TRBJ2-5; 9 bases line up with TRBD1. The V gene's germline CDR1 is SGHNT and CDR2 YENEEA. The V and J ends lost 4 bases and 4 bases, in that order; junction bases with no gene match: 7. CDR3 size: 15 residues. Written as DNA, the CDR3 is TGTGCCAGCAGCTCCGGGACAGGGAGTTTAGAGACCCAGTACTTC. This encodes CASSSGTGSLETQYF.

This clone was seen once. The chain combines TRBV5-1 with TRBJ2-5; the D gene is possibly TRBD2 (6 bases). The CDR3 extends over 15 amino acids. The V end was cut by 3 bases, the J end by 5 bases, with 17 bases between. Germline V CDR1 and CDR2: SGHRS, YFSETQ. This CDR3 is CASSWSYAGRETQYF. CDR3 bases: TGCGCCAGCAGCTGGTCCTACGCGGGGAGGGAGACCCAGTACTTC.

This chain links TRBV6-5 with TRBJ1-4; D perhaps matches TRBD1 (6 bases). Germline CDR1 and CDR2: MNHEY and SVGAGI. CDR3 size: 14 residues. V shed 5 bases and J shed 8 bases, with 15 bases lying between them. The CDR3 sequence is CASSDRSEGEKLFF. The CDR3 bases are TGTGCCAGCAGTGACAGGTCGGAAGGGGAAAAACTGTTTTTT.

The V and J genes are TRBV29-1 and TRBJ1-3; the D gene is possibly TRBD1 (5 bases). The CDR3 consists of 13 residues. Germline loops: CDR1 SQVTM, CDR2 ANQGSEA. V was clipped by 4 bases and J by 0 bases, with 7 bases between them. The CDR3 region is CSVGTFSGNTIYF. CDR3 DNA sequence: TGCAGCGTTGGGACATTCTCTGGAAACACCATATATTTT.

V is TRBV28 and J is TRBJ1-4; 9 positions agree with TRBD1. The V and J ends lost 5 bases and 5 bases, in that order; junction bases with no gene match: 9. The CDR3 spans 16 residues. The germline V gene encodes CDR1 MDHEN and CDR2 SYDVKM. CDR3 loop: CASSPNRGRLNEKLFF. DNA for the CDR3: TGTGCCAGCAGTCCGAACAGGGGGCGACTGAATGAAAAACTGTTTTTT.

CDR3 DNA sequence: TGTGCCAGCAGCTTCACAGGGGGGACAGATACGCAGTATTTT. It codes for CASSFTGGTDTQYF. The chain recombines TRBV11-2 with TRBJ2-3, with TRBD1 matching 8 bases. The CDR3 totals 14 residues. V lost 3 bases, J lost 3 bases, and 2 bases stayed unmatched. Looked up from germline, CDR1 is SGHAT and CDR2 is FQNNGV.

The genes are TRBV19 and TRBJ2-7; 12 bases are shared with TRBD1. V lost 5 bases to trimming and J lost 2 bases; unmatched junction nucleotides: 4. Germline loops: CDR1 LNHDA, CDR2 SQIVND (reference sequence). The CDR3 consists of 15 residues. CDR3 in amino acids: CASSSGQGATYEQYF. The CDR3 DNA follows: TGTGCCAGTAGTTCGGGACAGGGGGCTACCTACGAGCAGTACTTC.

The chain recombines TRBV18 with TRBJ1-4, with no clear D. V was clipped by 2 bases and J by 0 bases, with 4 bases between them. The CDR3 has 14 residues. Germline V CDR1 and CDR2: KGHSH, LQKENI. DNA of the CDR3: TGTGCCAGCTCACCAGGCACAACTAATGAAAAACTGTTTTTT. Its translation is CASSPGTTNEKLFF.